The sequence of this T cell receptor (beta chain) was determined in a study of Graves' ophthalmopathy and Graves' hyperthyroidism. The study, taken as a whole, reports: With just under 90% sensitivity and less than 83% specificity, a 13-signature model separated ophthalmopathy from stable hyperthyroidism. Blood repertoires reportedly contained most expanded thyroid clonotypes above 0.001 frequency.

This CDR3 is built from 14 residues. Per the germline V gene, CDR1 is LNHNV and CDR2 is YYDKDF (reference sequence). V lost 0 bases and J lost 6, with 11 bases in between. This clonotype has at least ten counts. The antigen is not known. PBMCs originated in 7.5 to 10 ml of fresh peripheral blood. The TCR beta CDR3 regions underwent amplification from RNA transcripts. First-round RT-PCR relied on HTBI primers, and a second-round multiplex PCR came next. TCRdb re-called the multiplex PCR reads with MiXCR, one entry per CDR3 protein. The data contain around 400,000 distinct CDR3 sequences, around 20% of them seen just once; the ten biggest clones take up 3%.

Sequenced sample: peripheral blood. The J gene is TRBJ1-2, the V gene TRBV15, with D unclear. This receptor was taken from a young woman with stable Graves' hyperthyroidism. CDR3 nucleotide sequence: TGTGCCACCAGCAGAGATTCCAGGCGAAATGGCTACACCTTC. It codes for CATSRDSRRNGYTF.